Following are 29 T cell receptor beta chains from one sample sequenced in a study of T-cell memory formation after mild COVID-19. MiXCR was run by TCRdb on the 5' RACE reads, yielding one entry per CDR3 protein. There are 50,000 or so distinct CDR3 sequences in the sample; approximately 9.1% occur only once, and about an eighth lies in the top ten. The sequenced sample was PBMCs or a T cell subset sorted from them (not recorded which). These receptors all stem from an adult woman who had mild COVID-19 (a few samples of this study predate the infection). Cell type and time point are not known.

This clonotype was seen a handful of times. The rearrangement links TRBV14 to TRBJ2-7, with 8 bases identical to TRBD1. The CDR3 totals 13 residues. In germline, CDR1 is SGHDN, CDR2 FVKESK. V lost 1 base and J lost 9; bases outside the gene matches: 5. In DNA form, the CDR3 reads TGTGCCAGCAGCCAAGGACAGGGGTTACGGCAGTACTTC. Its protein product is CASSQGQGLRQYF.

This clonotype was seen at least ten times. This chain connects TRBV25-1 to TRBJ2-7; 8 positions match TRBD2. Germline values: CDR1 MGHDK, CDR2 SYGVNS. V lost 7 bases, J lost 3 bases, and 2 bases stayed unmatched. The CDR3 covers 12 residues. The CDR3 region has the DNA TGTGCCAGCATGGCGGGAGGCTACGAGCAGTACTTC. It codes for CASMAGGYEQYF.

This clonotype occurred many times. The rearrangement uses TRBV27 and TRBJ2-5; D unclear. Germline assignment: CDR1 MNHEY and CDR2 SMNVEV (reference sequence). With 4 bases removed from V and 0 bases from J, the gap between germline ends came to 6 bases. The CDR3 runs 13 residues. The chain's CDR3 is CASSYGHQETQYF. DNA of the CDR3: TGTGCCAGCAGTTACGGCCACCAAGAGACCCAGTACTTC.

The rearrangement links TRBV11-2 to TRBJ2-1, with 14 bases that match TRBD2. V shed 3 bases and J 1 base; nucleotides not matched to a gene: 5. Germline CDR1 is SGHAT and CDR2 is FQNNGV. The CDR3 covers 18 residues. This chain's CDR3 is CASSLDGLAGGSYNEQFF. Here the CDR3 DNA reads TGTGCCAGCAGCTTGGACGGACTAGCGGGGGGATCCTACAATGAGCAGTTCTTC.

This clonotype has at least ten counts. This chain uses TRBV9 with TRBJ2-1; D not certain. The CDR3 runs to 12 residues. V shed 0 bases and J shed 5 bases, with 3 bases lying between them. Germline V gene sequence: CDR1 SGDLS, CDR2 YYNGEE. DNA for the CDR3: TGTGCCAGCAGCGTAGGAGACAATGAGCAGTTCTTC. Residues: CASSVGDNEQFF.

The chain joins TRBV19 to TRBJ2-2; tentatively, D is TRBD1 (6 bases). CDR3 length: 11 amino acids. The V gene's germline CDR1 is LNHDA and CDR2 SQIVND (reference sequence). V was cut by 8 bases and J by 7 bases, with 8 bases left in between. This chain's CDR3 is CASGQLGELFF. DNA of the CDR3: TGTGCCAGTGGACAGCTCGGGGAGCTGTTTTTT.

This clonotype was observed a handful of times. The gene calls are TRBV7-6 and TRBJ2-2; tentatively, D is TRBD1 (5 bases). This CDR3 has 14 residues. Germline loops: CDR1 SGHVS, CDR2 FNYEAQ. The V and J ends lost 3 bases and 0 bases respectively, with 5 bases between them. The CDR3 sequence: CASSLTANTGELFF. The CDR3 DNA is TGTGCCAGCAGCTTGACAGCGAACACCGGGGAGCTGTTTTTT.

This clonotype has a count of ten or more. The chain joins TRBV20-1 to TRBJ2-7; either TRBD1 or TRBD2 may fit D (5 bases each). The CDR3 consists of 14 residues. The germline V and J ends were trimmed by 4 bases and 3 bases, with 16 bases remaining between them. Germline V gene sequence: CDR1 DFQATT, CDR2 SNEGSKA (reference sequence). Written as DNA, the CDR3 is TGCAGTGCTACAACCGGGACGTCGAACTACGAGCAGTACTTC. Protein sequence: CSATTGTSNYEQYF.

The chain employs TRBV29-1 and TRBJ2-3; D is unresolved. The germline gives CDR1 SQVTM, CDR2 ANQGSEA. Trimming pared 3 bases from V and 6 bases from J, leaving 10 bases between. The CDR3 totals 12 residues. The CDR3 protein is CSVDEDKDTQYF. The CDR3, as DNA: TGCAGCGTTGACGAAGACAAGGATACGCAGTATTTT.

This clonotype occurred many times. The CDR3 nucleotides read TGTGCCAGCAGCAAACAGGGAATCTCCTATGGCTACACCTTC. Residues: CASSKQGISYGYTF. The chain carries TRBV7-2 and TRBJ1-2; a weak D match, TRBD1 (6 bases). V was clipped by 5 bases and J by 4 bases, with 14 bases between them. This CDR3 comprises 14 residues. Germline lookup yields CDR1 SGHTA and CDR2 FQGNSA.

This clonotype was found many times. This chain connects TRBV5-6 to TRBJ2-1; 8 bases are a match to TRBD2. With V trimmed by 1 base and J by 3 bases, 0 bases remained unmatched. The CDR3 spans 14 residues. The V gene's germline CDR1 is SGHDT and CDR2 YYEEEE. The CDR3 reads CASSLTSGYNEQFF. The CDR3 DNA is TGTGCCAGCAGCTTGACTAGCGGCTACAATGAGCAGTTCTTC.

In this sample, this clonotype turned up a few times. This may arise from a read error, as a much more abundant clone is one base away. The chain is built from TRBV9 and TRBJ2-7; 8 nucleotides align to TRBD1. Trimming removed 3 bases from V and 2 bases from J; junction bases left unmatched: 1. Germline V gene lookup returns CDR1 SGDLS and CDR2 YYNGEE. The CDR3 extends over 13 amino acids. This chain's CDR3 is CASSAQGAYEQYF. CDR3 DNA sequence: TGTGCCAGCAGCGCACAGGGGGCCTACGAGCAGTACTTC.

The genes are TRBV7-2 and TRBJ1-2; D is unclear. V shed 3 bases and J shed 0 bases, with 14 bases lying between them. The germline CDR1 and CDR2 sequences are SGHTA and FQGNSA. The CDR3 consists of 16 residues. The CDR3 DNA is TGTGCCAGCAGCTTGAGTGTGGCGATCACTAACTATGGCTACACCTTC. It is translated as CASSLSVAITNYGYTF.

CDR3 region: CATSDSQLAGARYEQYF. In DNA, the CDR3 is TGTGCCACCAGTGATTCCCAACTAGCGGGAGCTCGCTACGAGCAGTACTTC. The rearrangement uses TRBV24-1 and TRBJ2-7; 11 positions match TRBD2. The CDR3 sequence is 17 residues long. The germline CDR1 and CDR2 sequences are KGHDR and SFDVKD. With 2 bases clipped from V and 3 bases from J, the junction kept 8 bases outside the gene matches.

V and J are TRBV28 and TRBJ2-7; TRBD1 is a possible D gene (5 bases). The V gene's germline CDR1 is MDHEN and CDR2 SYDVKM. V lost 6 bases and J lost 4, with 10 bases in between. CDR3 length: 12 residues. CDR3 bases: TGTGCCAGCAGCTCTGCAGGGTACGAGCAGTACTTC. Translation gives CASSSAGYEQYF.

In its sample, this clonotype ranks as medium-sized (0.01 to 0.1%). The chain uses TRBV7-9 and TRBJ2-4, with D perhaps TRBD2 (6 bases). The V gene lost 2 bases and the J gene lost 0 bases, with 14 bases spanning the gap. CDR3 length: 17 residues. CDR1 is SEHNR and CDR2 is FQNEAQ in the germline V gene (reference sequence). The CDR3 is CASSLSGLLLAKNIQYF. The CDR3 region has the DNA TGTGCCAGCAGCTTATCGGGACTTCTTTTAGCCAAAAACATTCAGTACTTC.

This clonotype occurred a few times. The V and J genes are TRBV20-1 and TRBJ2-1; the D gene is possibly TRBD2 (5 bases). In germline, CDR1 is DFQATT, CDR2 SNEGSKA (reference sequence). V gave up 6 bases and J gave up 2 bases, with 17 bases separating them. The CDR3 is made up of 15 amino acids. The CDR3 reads CSARLGAIAYNEQFF. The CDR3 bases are TGCAGTGCCCGGCTGGGAGCAATAGCCTACAATGAGCAGTTCTTC.

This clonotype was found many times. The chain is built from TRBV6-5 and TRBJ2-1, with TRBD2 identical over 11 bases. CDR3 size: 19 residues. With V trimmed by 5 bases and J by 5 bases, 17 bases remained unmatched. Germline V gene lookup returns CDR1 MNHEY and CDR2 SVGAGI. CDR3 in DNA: TGTGCCAGCAGTCCCCCCAGAGGACTAGCGGGCCCTCGGAACAATGAGCAGTTCTTC. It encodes CASSPPRGLAGPRNNEQFF.

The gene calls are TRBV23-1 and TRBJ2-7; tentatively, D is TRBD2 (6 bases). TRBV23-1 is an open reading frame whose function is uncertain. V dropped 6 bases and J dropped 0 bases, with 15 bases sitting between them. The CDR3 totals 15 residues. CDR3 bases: TGCGCCAGCAGCGGGACTGACAGCCTCTCCTACGAGCAGTACTTC. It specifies CASSGTDSLSYEQYF.

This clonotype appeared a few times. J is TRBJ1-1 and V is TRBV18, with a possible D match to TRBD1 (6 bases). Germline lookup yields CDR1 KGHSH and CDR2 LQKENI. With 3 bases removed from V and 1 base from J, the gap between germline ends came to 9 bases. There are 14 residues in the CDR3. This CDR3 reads CASSPGTKNTEAFF. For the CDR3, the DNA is TGTGCCAGCTCACCCGGGACAAAGAACACTGAAGCTTTCTTT.

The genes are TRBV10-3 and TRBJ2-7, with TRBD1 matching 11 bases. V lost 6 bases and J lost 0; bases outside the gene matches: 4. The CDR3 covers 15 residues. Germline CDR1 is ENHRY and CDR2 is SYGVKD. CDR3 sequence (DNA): TGTGCCATCAGCCCCGGACAGGGGGCCTCCTACGAGCAGTACTTC. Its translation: CAISPGQGASYEQYF.

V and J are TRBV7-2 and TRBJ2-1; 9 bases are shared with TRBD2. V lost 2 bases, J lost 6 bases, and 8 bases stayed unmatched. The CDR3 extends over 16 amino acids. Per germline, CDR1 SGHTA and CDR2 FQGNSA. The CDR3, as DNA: TGTGCCAGCAGCTTAAGTGTTGCTAGCGGGGTCAATGAGCAGTTCTTC. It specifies CASSLSVASGVNEQFF.

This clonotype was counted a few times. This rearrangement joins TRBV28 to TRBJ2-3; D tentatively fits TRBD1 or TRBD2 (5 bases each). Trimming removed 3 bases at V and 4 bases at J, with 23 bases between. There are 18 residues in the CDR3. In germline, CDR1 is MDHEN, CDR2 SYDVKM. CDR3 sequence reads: CASSFWAGTSPSPDTQYF. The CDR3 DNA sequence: TGTGCCAGCAGTTTTTGGGCAGGGACGAGCCCTTCGCCAGATACGCAGTATTTT.

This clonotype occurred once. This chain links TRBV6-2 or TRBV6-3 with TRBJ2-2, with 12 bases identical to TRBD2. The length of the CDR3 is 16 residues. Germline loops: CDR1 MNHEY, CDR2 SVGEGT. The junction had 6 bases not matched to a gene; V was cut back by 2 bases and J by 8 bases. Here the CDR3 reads CASSYGLAGSEGELFF. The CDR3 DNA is TGTGCCAGCAGTTACGGACTAGCGGGAAGCGAGGGGGAGCTGTTTTTT.

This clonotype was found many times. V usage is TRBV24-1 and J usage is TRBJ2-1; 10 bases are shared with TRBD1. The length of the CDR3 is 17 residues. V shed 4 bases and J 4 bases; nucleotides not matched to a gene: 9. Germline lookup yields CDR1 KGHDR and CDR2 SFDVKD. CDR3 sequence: CATSETTGGQGYNEQFF. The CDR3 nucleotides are TGTGCCACCAGTGAAACGACAGGGGGCCAAGGATACAATGAGCAGTTCTTC.

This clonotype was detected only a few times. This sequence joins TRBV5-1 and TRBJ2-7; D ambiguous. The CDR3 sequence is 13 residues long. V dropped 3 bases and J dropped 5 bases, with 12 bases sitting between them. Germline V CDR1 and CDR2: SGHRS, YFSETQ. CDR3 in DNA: TGCGCCAGCAGCTCGCGAAACCGGAACGAGCAGTACTTC. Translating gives CASSSRNRNEQYF.

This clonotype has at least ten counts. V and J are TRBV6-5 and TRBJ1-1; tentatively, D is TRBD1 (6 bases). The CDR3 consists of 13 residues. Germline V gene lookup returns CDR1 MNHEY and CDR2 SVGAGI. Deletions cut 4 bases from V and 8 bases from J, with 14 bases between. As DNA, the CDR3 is TGTGCCAGCAGTTCAACAGGGCCCGGGGAAGCTTTCTTT. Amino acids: CASSSTGPGEAFF.

CDR3 sequence (DNA): TGTGCCAGTCACGGACAGCTTGATAATTCACCCCTCCACTTT. Residues: CASHGQLDNSPLHF. J is TRBJ1-6 and V is TRBV19, with D maybe TRBD1 (6 bases). V lost 8 bases and J 5 bases, leaving 13 bases between the germline ends. CDR3 length: 14 residues. The germline CDR1 and CDR2 sequences are LNHDA and SQIVND (reference sequence).

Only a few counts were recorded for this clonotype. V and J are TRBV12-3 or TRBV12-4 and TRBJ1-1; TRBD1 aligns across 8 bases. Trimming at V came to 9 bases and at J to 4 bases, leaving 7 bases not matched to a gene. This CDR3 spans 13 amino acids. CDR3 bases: TGTGCCAGTCGACAGGGGACCACCACTGAAGCTTTCTTT. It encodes CASRQGTTTEAFF.